This T cell receptor (beta chain) was profiled in a study of blood T cells in healthy people across ages. Study details: Through template switching, about one barcoded beta molecule was captured per two T cells, as measured in model experiments.

Extraction of total RNA produced a minimum of 5 micrograms from each sample. Broader study findings: Those diversity estimates obtained from one million T cells were thought to be underestimates.

Comment on this clonotype: What it binds is unknown.

CDR1 SGHTA and CDR2 FQGTGA come from the germline V gene. This CDR3 has 15 amino acids. Trimming removed 1 base at V and 4 bases at J, with 13 bases between. The second PCR ran roughly 6 to 12 cycles with a sample-barcoded 5' primer and J-beta primers. MiXCR, run by TCRdb on the 5' RACE reads, gives a single entry per CDR3 protein. In the table there are roughly 1 million distinct CDR3 sequences, approximately 25% of which are singletons. This sample was shared with a second study, whose subject was T cells of mothers and their children. As reported in that work: At a sensitivity of around 91 clones per million clonotypes, no persistent microchimeric T cell clones appeared.

This clonotype originated in a girl aged 2 to 9 in good health. The source material was blood. The J gene is TRBJ1-2, the V gene TRBV7-3; the D gene is possibly TRBD1 (6 bases). The CDR3 DNA follows: TGTGCCAGCAGCTTAAATGGGGGCAGGGGCTATGGCTACACCTTC. Protein product: CASSLNGGRGYGYTF.